Listed below are T cell receptor beta chains from one sample, sequenced in a study of T cell responses to AZD1222 COVID-19 vaccine. Clones were read by immunoSEQ multiplex PCR, and TCRdb kept only the in-frame ones, dropping some. Here the sample spans some 100,000 clones, roughly 91% being singletons. The material sequenced was peripheral blood, taken on day 0 of AZD1222 vaccination. Source of these receptors: an adult in good health. Each CDR3 is given with its conserved first and last residue. D genes are given only for firm matches. Size is stated for part of the rows, as once, few or many counts, or as a class when the clone is expanded.

abundance | j_gene | d_gene | v_gene | CDR3nt | CDR3aa
NA | TRBJ2-2 | NA | TRBV7-2 | TGTGCCAGCAGCGCCTACCCGGGACCAAACACCGGGGAGCTGTTTTTT | CASSAYPGPNTGELFF
NA | TRBJ1-1 | NA | TRBV30 | TGTGCCTGGAGTTATAACGAGAACACTGAAGCTTTCTTT | CAWSYNENTEAFF
NA | TRBJ1-3 | NA | TRBV4-2 | TGTGCCAGCAGCCAAACCTCAACAGGTTCCTCTGGAAACACCATATATTTT | CASSQTSTGSSGNTIYF
NA | TRBJ2-1 | NA | TRBV7-2 | TGTGCCAGCAGCTTCCACTGGGGAACCCACAATGAGCAGTTCTTC | CASSFHWGTHNEQFF
NA | TRBJ1-3 | NA | TRBV4-1 | TGCGCCAGCAGCCTCCCGGGAACGCTCTCTGGAAACACCATATATTTT | CASSLPGTLSGNTIYF
NA | TRBJ1-2 | TRBD1 | TRBV28 | TGTGCCAGCAGTTACGGGGACAGGGGGCGTTTTGGCTACACCTTC | CASSYGDRGRFGYTF
NA | TRBJ2-7 | TRBD2 | TRBV3-1/TRBV3-2 | TGTGCCAGCAGCCCTAGCGGCCTTACGTCCTACGAGCAGTACTTC | CASSPSGLTSYEQYF
NA | TRBJ2-7 | NA | TRBV7-2 | TGTGCCAGCAGCTTACCTCCCCGGCCCTACGAGCAGTACTTC | CASSLPPRPYEQYF
NA | TRBJ1-1 | NA | TRBV2 | TGTGCCAGCAGGTTGGACAGAATGAACACTGAAGCTTTCTTT | CASRLDRMNTEAFF
NA | TRBJ1-5 | NA | TRBV7-9 | TGTGCCAGCAGCTTACTACAGGGCTCTCTCAGTCAGCCCCAGCATTTT | CASSLLQGSLSQPQHF
once | TRBJ1-1 | NA | TRBV7-9 | TGTGCCAGCAGCTTTAAAACTGAAGCTTTCTTT | CASSFKTEAFF
NA | TRBJ1-1 | TRBD1 | TRBV7-3 | TGTGCCAGCAGCTTAGGGACAGGGGCTCCGAACACTGAAGCTTTCTTT | CASSLGTGAPNTEAFF
NA | TRBJ2-3 | NA | TRBV6-5 | TGTGCCAGCAGTTACAGGGGGACGCAGTATTTT | CASSYRGTQYF
NA | TRBJ1-4 | NA | TRBV7-9 | TGTGCCAGCAGCTCGGCGGGGCGAGCGCCCGAAAAACTGTTTTTT | CASSSAGRAPEKLFF
NA | TRBJ1-4 | NA | TRBV4-2 | TGTGCCAGCAGCCAAGGGGGGGCCCCTAATGAAAAACTGTTTTTT | CASSQGGAPNEKLFF
once | TRBJ2-3 | NA | TRBV12-3/TRBV12-4 | TGTGCCAGCAGTGATTCGATATATACGCAGTATTTT | CASSDSIYTQYF
NA | TRBJ2-2 | NA | TRBV27 | TGTGCCAGCAGTTTAACGTATCCCGGGGAGCTGTTTTTT | CASSLTYPGELFF
NA | TRBJ2-1 | TRBD2 | TRBV5-1 | TGCGCCAGCAGCTTGACGACTAGCGCCTCCTACAATGAGCAGTTCTTC | CASSLTTSASYNEQFF
NA | TRBJ2-7 | TRBD2 | TRBV7-9 | TGTGCCAGCAGCCCACGGGGGCCTAGCGGGAGTAGCGAGCAGTACTTC | CASSPRGPSGSSEQYF
NA | TRBJ2-2 | NA | TRBV4-1 | TGCGCCAGCAGCCCCTCTATCCTCCCGAAGGAGCTGTTTTTT | CASSPSILPKELFF
NA | TRBJ1-2 | NA | TRBV30 | TGTGCCTGGAGTCTGGACACGGCCTATGGCTACACCTTC | CAWSLDTAYGYTF
NA | TRBJ2-7 | NA | TRBV20-1 | TGCAGTGCCAGCCCTCTCTACGAGCAGTACTTC | CSASPLYEQYF
NA | TRBJ1-4 | TRBD1 | TRBV19 | TGTGCCAGTAGTGTACAGGGGGCCACTAATGAAAAACTGTTTTTT | CASSVQGATNEKLFF
NA | TRBJ1-6 | NA | TRBV30 | TGTGCCTGGAGTGTACATAATTCACCCCTCCACTTT | CAWSVHNSPLHF
NA | TRBJ2-7 | NA | TRBV27 | TGTGCCAGCAGATCGGACTATACCTACGAGCAGTACTTC | CASRSDYTYEQYF
NA | TRBJ1-4 | TRBD1 | TRBV5-1 | TGCGCCAGCAGCTTGACAGGGGGCGTGAATAAACTGTTTTTT | CASSLTGGVNKLFF
few | TRBJ2-7 | TRBD2 | TRBV29-1 | TGCAGCGTTGAGGGGCTAGCGGGGAGGGGGTCCTACGAGCAGTACTTC | CSVEGLAGRGSYEQYF
NA | TRBJ1-1 | NA | TRBV2 | TGTGCCAGCAGTGTCGAGGTGAACACTGAAGCTTTCTTT | CASSVEVNTEAFF
NA | TRBJ1-1 | TRBD1 | TRBV19 | TGTGCCAGTAGTAGACAGGGGCGCGGGAACACTGAAGCTTTCTTT | CASSRQGRGNTEAFF
NA | TRBJ2-7 | TRBD1 | TRBV7-9 | TGTGCCAGCAGCTCCCGGACAGGGGGCTACGAGCAGTACTTC | CASSSRTGGYEQYF
NA | TRBJ1-5 | NA | TRBV28 | TGTGCCAGCAGTGTAGTGGGTCAGCCCCAGCATTTT | CASSVVGQPQHF